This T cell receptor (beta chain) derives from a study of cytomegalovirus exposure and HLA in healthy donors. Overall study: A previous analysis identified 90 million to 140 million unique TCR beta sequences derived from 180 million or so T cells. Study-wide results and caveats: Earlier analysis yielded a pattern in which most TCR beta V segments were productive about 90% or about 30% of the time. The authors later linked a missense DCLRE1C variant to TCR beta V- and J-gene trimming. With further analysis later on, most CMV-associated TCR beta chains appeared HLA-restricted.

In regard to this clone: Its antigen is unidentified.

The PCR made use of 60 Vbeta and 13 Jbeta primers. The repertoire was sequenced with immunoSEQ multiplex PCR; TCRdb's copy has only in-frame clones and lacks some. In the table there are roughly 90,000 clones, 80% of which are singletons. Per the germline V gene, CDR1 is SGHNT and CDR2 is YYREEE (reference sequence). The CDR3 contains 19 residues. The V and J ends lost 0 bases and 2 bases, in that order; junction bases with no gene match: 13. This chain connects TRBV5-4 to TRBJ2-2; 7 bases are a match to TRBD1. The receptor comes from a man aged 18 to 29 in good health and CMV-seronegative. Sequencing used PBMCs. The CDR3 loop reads CASSLAYGVRGNNTGELFF. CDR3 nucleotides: TGTGCCAGCAGCTTGGCGTATGGTGTCAGGGGGAACAACACCGGGGAGCTGTTTTTT.